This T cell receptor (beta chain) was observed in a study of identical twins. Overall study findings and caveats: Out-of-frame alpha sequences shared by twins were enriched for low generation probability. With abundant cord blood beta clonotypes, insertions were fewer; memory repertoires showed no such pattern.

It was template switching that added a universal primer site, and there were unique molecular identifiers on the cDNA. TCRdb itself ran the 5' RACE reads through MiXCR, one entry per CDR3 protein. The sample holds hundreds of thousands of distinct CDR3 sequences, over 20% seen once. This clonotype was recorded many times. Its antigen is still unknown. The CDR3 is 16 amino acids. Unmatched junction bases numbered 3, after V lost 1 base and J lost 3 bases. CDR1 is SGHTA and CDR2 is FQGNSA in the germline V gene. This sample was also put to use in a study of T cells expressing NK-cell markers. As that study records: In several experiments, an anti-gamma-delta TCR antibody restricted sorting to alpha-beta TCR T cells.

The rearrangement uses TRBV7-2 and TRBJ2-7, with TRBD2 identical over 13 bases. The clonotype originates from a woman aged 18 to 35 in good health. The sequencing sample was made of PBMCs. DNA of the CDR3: TGTGCCAGCAGCTTAGGACTAGCGGGGGGCATCTACGAGCAGTACTTC. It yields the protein CASSLGLAGGIYEQYF.